The 27 T cell receptor beta chains in this list originate from one sample, sequenced in a study of cytomegalovirus exposure and HLA in healthy donors. Researchers ran the PCR with 60 Vbeta and 13 Jbeta primers. Assay used: immunoSEQ multiplex PCR; TCRdb lists only in-frame clones, some missing. The sample has about 150,000 clones; around 80% are singletons. The source material was PBMCs. The receptors derive from a man aged 25 to 45 in good health and CMV-seropositive.

V and J are TRBV5-1 and TRBJ1-4; TRBD1 aligns across 9 bases. Trimming cost V 3 bases and J 3 bases; bases outside gene matches: 9. This CDR3 has 17 residues. Germline CDR1 and CDR2: SGHRS and YFSETQ. CDR3 bases: TGCGCCAGCAGCTCGACAGGGGGGGTCGGATCTAATGAAAAACTGTTTTTT. Encoded protein: CASSSTGGVGSNEKLFF.

The rearrangement links TRBV30 to TRBJ1-3, with 7 bases identical to TRBD1. The ends lost 2 bases at V and 8 bases at J; junction bases unmatched: 9. The CDR3 is 14 amino acids. Germline V gene sequence: CDR1 GTSNPN, CDR2 SVGIG (reference sequence). Here the CDR3 reads CAWSNTGEIDTIYF. The CDR3 nucleotides read TGTGCCTGGAGTAATACAGGGGAGATAGACACCATATATTTT.

This sequence joins TRBV30 and TRBJ1-1; 11 bases are a match to TRBD1. This CDR3 is 12 amino acids long. J was trimmed by 4 bases and V by 5 bases; bases with no gene match: 0. Germline V CDR1 and CDR2: GTSNPN, SVGIG (reference sequence). CDR3 region: CAWGTGGTEAFF. The CDR3 DNA sequence: TGTGCCTGGGGGACAGGGGGCACTGAAGCTTTCTTT. The variable domain in full, with the rest retrieved from reference TRBV30 and TRBJ1-1, is SQTIHQWPATLVQPVGSPLSLECTVEGTSNPNLYWYRQAAGRGLQLLFYSVGIGQISSEVPQNLSASRPQDRQFILSSKKLLLSDSGFYLCAWGTGGTEAFFGQGTRLTVV.

This rearrangement joins TRBV27 to TRBJ2-7; possibly TRBD1 for D (6 bases). The germline V and J ends were trimmed by 5 bases and 1 base, with 9 bases remaining between them. Per germline, CDR1 MNHEY and CDR2 SMNVEV (reference sequence). The CDR3 totals 13 residues. The CDR3 here is CASSKQGSYEQYF. CDR3 in DNA: TGTGCCAGCAGTAAACAGGGATCCTACGAGCAGTACTTC.

This chain connects TRBV10-2 to TRBJ2-1, with D possibly being TRBD2 (5 bases). Per the germline V gene, CDR1 is WSHSY and CDR2 is SAAADI. V lost 7 bases to trimming and J lost 0 bases, with 7 bases between them. The CDR3 is 13 amino acids. In DNA, the CDR3 is TGCGCCAGCACGGGGTACTCCTACAATGAGCAGTTCTTC. Its translation: CASTGYSYNEQFF.

The chain combines TRBV23-1 with TRBJ2-7; the match to TRBD2 covers 7 bases. TRBV23-1 is marked as an open reading frame, function uncertain. There are 14 residues in the CDR3. Trimming took 7 bases from V and 3 from J; bases not matched to a gene: 9. DNA of the CDR3: TGCGCCAGCATCACGGGCAGGGAGGGCTACGAGCAGTACTTC. Protein product: CASITGREGYEQYF.

V is TRBV30 and J is TRBJ2-1; maybe TRBD2 (5 bases). CDR1 GTSNPN and CDR2 SVGIG come from the germline V gene (reference sequence). Trimming took off 5 bases at V and 2 bases at J, with 13 bases between the two ends. This CDR3 is built from 14 residues. The CDR3 reads CAWGESPTYNEQFF. In DNA form, the CDR3 reads TGTGCCTGGGGGGAGTCTCCCACCTACAATGAGCAGTTCTTC.

The chain recombines TRBV27 with TRBJ1-1, with D hard to call. V shed 3 bases and J shed 3 bases, with 14 bases lying between them. Germline CDR1 reads MNHEY; CDR2 reads SMNVEV (reference sequence). The CDR3 length is 15 residues. The chain's CDR3 is CASSFITGRYTEAFF. CDR3 in DNA: TGTGCCAGCAGTTTTATAACGGGGAGGTACACTGAAGCTTTCTTT.

This clone was detected once. The V and J genes are TRBV28 and TRBJ2-2; the D is unclear. The germline V gene encodes CDR1 MDHEN and CDR2 SYDVKM. Trimming took off 6 bases at V and 6 bases at J, with 8 bases between the two ends. The CDR3 consists of 12 residues. CDR3 sequence (DNA): TGTGCCAGCAGGTTTGCGTCCGGGGAGCTGTTTTTT. It translates to CASRFASGELFF.

The chain is built from TRBV6-1 and TRBJ1-1; no reliable D call. In germline, CDR1 is MNHNS, CDR2 SASEGT. With 3 bases removed from V and 3 bases from J, the gap between germline ends came to 14 bases. This CDR3 has 15 amino acids. CDR3 nucleotides: TGTGCCAGCAGTGATTTCCGGGAAGGAGACACTGAAGCTTTCTTT. Translated: CASSDFREGDTEAFF.

V usage is TRBV4-1 and J usage is TRBJ2-5, with a weak D call TRBD1 (6 bases). Trimming cost V 2 bases and J 5 bases, with 15 bases left between them. CDR3 size: 15 residues. Germline V gene sequence: CDR1 MGHRA, CDR2 YSYEKL. CDR3 residues: CASSQRTGQKETQYF. CDR3 DNA sequence: TGCGCCAGCAGCCAAAGAACAGGACAGAAGGAGACCCAGTACTTC.

This chain joins TRBV28 and TRBJ2-5, with D perhaps TRBD1 (5 bases). The V end lost 6 bases, the J end lost 2 bases, and 13 bases lay between the germline ends. Germline CDR1 MDHEN, CDR2 SYDVKM. This CDR3 is 14 amino acids long. CDR3 sequence reads: CASSLDNSQETQYF. The CDR3 nucleotides are TGTGCCAGCAGCCTGGACAACTCTCAAGAGACCCAGTACTTC.

This clone showed up just a few times. The gene calls are TRBV7-9 and TRBJ2-2; possible D gene TRBD1, 6 bases. Germline CDR1 SEHNR, CDR2 FQNEAQ (reference sequence). Trimming took off 3 bases at V and 7 bases at J, with 24 bases between the two ends. CDR3 length: 18 residues. This CDR3 is CASSFPLGAGVFVGELFF. In DNA, the CDR3 is TGTGCCAGCAGCTTCCCATTGGGGGCTGGGGTCTTTGTCGGGGAGCTGTTTTTT.

This clone was seen just once. The chain is built from TRBV9 and TRBJ1-2; tentative D call: TRBD1 (6 bases). Germline CDR1 SGDLS, CDR2 YYNGEE. The CDR3 totals 14 residues. Between the trimmed V and J ends, which lost 0 bases and 6 bases, there was a span of 12 bases. CDR3 nucleotides: TGTGCCAGCAGCGTAGAGGTGGGGGCGCATGGCTACACCTTC. Its translation: CASSVEVGAHGYTF.

The V call is TRBV4-1, the J call TRBJ2-1; 9 bases match TRBD2. Germline CDR1 is MGHRA and CDR2 is YSYEKL. Trimming took 3 bases from V and 8 from J; bases not matched to a gene: 5. The CDR3 contains 14 residues. The CDR3 spells CASSHSGGDHEQFF. The CDR3 bases are TGCGCCAGCAGCCATAGCGGGGGCGACCATGAGCAGTTCTTC.

CDR3 coding DNA: TGCGCCAGCAGCTTGGTAGCAGGGGGGAACACTGAAGCTTTCTTT. It encodes CASSLVAGGNTEAFF. V usage is TRBV5-1 and J usage is TRBJ1-1; 7 bases are a match to TRBD1. Trimming removed 0 bases from V and 1 base from J; junction bases left unmatched: 3. The germline V gene has CDR1 SGHRS and CDR2 YFSETQ. The CDR3 sequence is 15 residues long.

The chain has TRBV28 and TRBJ1-4, with 8 bases identical to TRBD1. Germline trimming cut 3 bases from V and 8 bases from J; bases unmatched to any gene: 11. This CDR3 spans 16 amino acids. Germline CDR1 is MDHEN and CDR2 is SYDVKM. CDR3 DNA: TGTGCCAGCAGTTTGAGCCTGGACAGGGAGAAAGAAAAACTGTTTTTT. Translated: CASSLSLDREKEKLFF.

V and J are TRBV27 and TRBJ2-5; possibly TRBD1 for D (5 bases). The J call may not be correct, given that the DNA end is closer to TRBJ2-7. The CDR3 length is 15 residues. Germline lookup yields CDR1 MNHEY and CDR2 SMNVEV (reference sequence). The CDR3 DNA follows: TGTGCCAGCAGTTTATCGTTAGGGGTCTCCTACGAGCAGTACTTC. Translating it yields CASSLSLGVSYEQYF.

The chain combines TRBV12-5 with TRBJ2-2; 8 bases are a match to TRBD2. The V gene's germline CDR1 is LGHNT and CDR2 FRNRAP. Unmatched junction bases numbered 5, after V lost 1 base and J lost 4 bases. The CDR3 is made up of 16 amino acids. The CDR3 protein is CASGLGLAGTTGELFF. CDR3 sequence (DNA): TGTGCTAGTGGTTTGGGGTTAGCGGGGACCACCGGGGAGCTGTTTTTT.

V gene TRBV28 combines with J gene TRBJ2-7; 7 nucleotides line up with TRBD1. V trimming: 3 bases; J trimming: 0 bases; junction bases outside the gene matches: 8. This CDR3 has 16 amino acids. Per germline, CDR1 MDHEN and CDR2 SYDVKM. The CDR3 sequence is CASSFLGQRSSYEQYF. Written as DNA, the CDR3 is TGTGCCAGCAGTTTCCTGGGACAGCGGAGCTCCTACGAGCAGTACTTC.

J is TRBJ2-7 and V is TRBV6-5; D remains ambiguous. Trimming shortened V by 7 bases and J by 5 bases, and 9 bases separated the two germline ends. The CDR3 is made up of 11 amino acids. Germline CDR1 reads MNHEY; CDR2 reads SVGAGI. The CDR3 spells CASKSGNEQYF. The CDR3, as DNA: TGTGCCAGCAAGTCTGGCAACGAGCAGTACTTC.

The chain combines TRBV5-1 with TRBJ1-1; 10 bases are a match to TRBD1. Germline-derived CDR1 and CDR2 are SGHRS and YFSETQ. The length of the CDR3 is 13 residues. J lost 8 bases, V lost 5 bases, and 6 bases had no gene match. CDR3 DNA sequence: TGCGCCAGCAGGCAGACAGGGGGCCTGGAAGCTTTCTTT. Its translation: CASRQTGGLEAFF.

The chain recombines TRBV7-2 with TRBJ2-7; D is ambiguous. V dropped 0 bases and J dropped 2 bases, with 5 bases sitting between them. The CDR3 totals 13 residues. Germline CDR1 and CDR2: SGHTA and FQGNSA. The CDR3 coding sequence is TGTGCCAGCAGCTTAGCGCACACCTACGAGCAGTACTTC. Translation gives CASSLAHTYEQYF.

The chain joins TRBV19 to TRBJ1-5; 9 bases are a match to TRBD1. Germline V lookup: CDR1 LNHDA, CDR2 SQIVND (reference sequence). CDR3 length: 13 residues. The CDR3 sequence: CAARTGGNQPQHF. CDR3 bases: TGTGCAGCCAGGACAGGGGGCAATCAGCCCCAGCATTTT.

V and J are TRBV7-2 and TRBJ2-2, with 13 bases fitting TRBD2. J lost 6 bases, V lost 6 bases, and 4 bases had no gene match. This CDR3 comprises 15 residues. CDR1 SGHTA and CDR2 FQGNSA come from the germline V gene. CDR3 DNA: TGTGCCAGCAGACTAGCGGGGGGGCCTCCCGGGGAGCTGTTTTTT. It specifies CASRLAGGPPGELFF.

The chain combines TRBV2 with TRBJ2-7, with no clear D. Trimming took off 4 bases at V and 4 bases at J, with 2 bases between the two ends. Germline V gene sequence: CDR1 SNHLY, CDR2 FYNNEI. This CDR3 is built from 10 residues. The CDR3 DNA is TGTGCCAGCAGTGTATACGAGCAGTACTTC. It encodes CASSVYEQYF.

The gene calls are TRBV27 and TRBJ2-7; TRBD1 is a possible D gene (5 bases). This CDR3 is built from 13 residues. Germline lookup yields CDR1 MNHEY and CDR2 SMNVEV (reference sequence). V lost 2 bases, J lost 3 bases, and 8 bases lay in between. CDR3 region: CASSLARDYEQYF. CDR3 DNA: TGTGCCAGCAGTTTAGCCAGGGACTACGAGCAGTACTTC.